One sample yielded the 13 T cell receptor beta chains listed below, sequenced in a study of memory CD4+ T cells and cytomegalovirus serostatus. Produced via immunoSEQ multiplex PCR; TCRdb's table is partial and in-frame only. Altogether 80,000 or so clones are present, just under 80% being singletons, with the ten largest covering just over 2.5%. The sort gate was single viable CD3+CD4+CD8-CD45RO+ cells for memory CD4+ T cells. Sequences were obtained from memory CD4+ T cells from blood. The receptors shown here come from an adult in good health and CMV-seropositive.

This chain links TRBV6-1 with TRBJ1-1; D is uncertain. CDR1 and CDR2 from the germline V gene are MNHNS and SASEGT. CDR3 length: 11 residues. The V end was cut by 11 bases, the J end by 4 bases, with 11 bases between. Written as DNA, the CDR3 is TGTGCCGGAGGACGAGCCACTGAAGCTTTCTTT. Its protein is CAGGRATEAFF.

The chain links TRBV28 to TRBJ1-1, with D tentatively TRBD1 (5 bases). Trimming removed 4 bases from V and 0 bases from J, with 12 bases in between. CDR3 length: 15 amino acids. CDR1 MDHEN and CDR2 SYDVKM come from the germline V gene. CDR3 nucleotides: TGTGCCAGCAGTTATATTGGGGGAATGAACACTGAAGCTTTCTTT. It translates to CASSYIGGMNTEAFF.

The gene calls are TRBV5-1 and TRBJ2-3, with D possibly being TRBD2 (6 bases). Trimming removed 4 bases at V and 3 bases at J, with 15 bases between. This CDR3 contains 15 residues. Germline CDR1 SGHRS, CDR2 YFSETQ. The CDR3 sequence is CASSNGGTSTDTQYF. The DNA for the CDR3 is TGCGCCAGCAGCAACGGCGGGACTTCAACAGATACGCAGTATTTT.

The chain is built from TRBV25-1 and TRBJ2-3, with 10 positions matching TRBD2. This CDR3 contains 14 residues. Trimming at V came to 8 bases and at J to 2 bases, leaving 4 bases not matched to a gene. From germline, CDR1 is MGHDK and CDR2 SYGVNS. DNA of the CDR3: TGTGCCAGCCAACTAGCGGGGTTCACAGATACGCAGTATTTT. This encodes CASQLAGFTDTQYF.

This chain uses TRBV28 with TRBJ1-2; D is uncertain. Trimming removed 8 bases from V and 7 bases from J, with 8 bases in between. The germline V gene encodes CDR1 MDHEN and CDR2 SYDVKM. The CDR3 spans 10 residues. The CDR3 is CASWRGGYTF. The CDR3 nucleotides read TGTGCCAGCTGGCGGGGTGGCTACACCTTC.

The V and J genes are TRBV29-1 and TRBJ2-2, with D hard to call. V lost 1 base and J lost 0, with 18 bases in between. This CDR3 is 18 amino acids long. Per germline, CDR1 SQVTM and CDR2 ANQGSEA. CDR3 region: CSVEVMDPASSNTGELFF. CDR3 nucleotides: TGCAGCGTTGAAGTCATGGATCCGGCCTCCTCGAACACCGGGGAGCTGTTTTTT.

The rearrangement uses TRBV29-1 and TRBJ2-2; 7 positions match TRBD1. The CDR3 has 14 residues. Germline V gene lookup returns CDR1 SQVTM and CDR2 ANQGSEA. The ends lost 3 bases at V and 6 bases at J; junction bases unmatched: 7. Here the CDR3 reads CSVETGSKAGELFF. The CDR3 region has the DNA TGCAGCGTTGAGACAGGGTCTAAGGCCGGGGAGCTGTTTTTT.

The chain employs TRBV7-2 and TRBJ1-1; 8 bases line up with TRBD1. Germline values: CDR1 SGHTA, CDR2 FQGNSA. CDR3 length equals 14 residues. V gave up 3 bases and J gave up 5 bases; unmatched junction bases: 5. CDR3 DNA: TGTGCCAGCAGCTTTTCGACAGGGGTTACTGAAGCTTTCTTT. This codes for CASSFSTGVTEAFF.

The rearrangement joins TRBV4-3 to TRBJ2-1; 8 nucleotides align to TRBD2. The CDR3 spans 16 residues. Trimming removed 2 bases from V and 6 bases from J; junction bases left unmatched: 9. Germline assignment: CDR1 LGHNA and CDR2 YSLEER. Here the CDR3 reads CASSQNPGLAGNEQFF. The CDR3 nucleotides read TGCGCCAGCAGCCAAAATCCCGGACTAGCAGGCAATGAGCAGTTCTTC.

The chain has TRBV19 and TRBJ2-2, with D possibly matching TRBD2 (5 bases). CDR1 is LNHDA and CDR2 is SQIVND in the germline V gene (reference sequence). This CDR3 region has 17 residues. V was cut by 3 bases and J by 5 bases, with 19 bases left in between. The CDR3: CASSIGRRGTGTGELFF. In DNA form, the CDR3 reads TGTGCCAGTAGTATCGGGCGCCGGGGTACGGGGACCGGGGAGCTGTTTTTT.

This clone was observed a few times. The DNA for the CDR3 is TGTGCCAGCAGCCTAGGGAGAATTTGGGGGGCGCGTCACACCGGGGAGCTGTTTTTT. It is translated as CASSLGRIWGARHTGELFF. The V and J genes are TRBV11-2 and TRBJ2-2; either TRBD1 or TRBD2 may fit D (6 bases each). Germline values: CDR1 SGHAT, CDR2 FQNNGV. V lost 5 bases and J 3 bases, leaving 25 bases between the germline ends. This CDR3 spans 19 amino acids.

The table lists this clone with a few counts. CDR3 sequence: CASSLEYQNIQYF. CDR3 DNA: TGTGCCAGCAGCTTAGAGTACCAGAACATTCAGTACTTC. The rearrangement uses TRBV11-2 and TRBJ2-4; D call uncertain. Between the trimmed V and J ends, which lost 0 bases and 7 bases, there was a span of 7 bases. CDR3 length: 13 residues. From germline, CDR1 is SGHAT and CDR2 FQNNGV.

The chain carries TRBV9 and TRBJ1-1; D is undetermined. Trimming cost V 1 base and J 5 bases, with 12 bases left between them. CDR3 size: 14 residues. CDR1 is SGDLS and CDR2 is YYNGEE in the germline V gene. CDR3 sequence: CASSVTPGRTEAFF. Written as DNA, the CDR3 is TGTGCCAGCAGCGTAACACCGGGAAGGACTGAAGCTTTCTTT.